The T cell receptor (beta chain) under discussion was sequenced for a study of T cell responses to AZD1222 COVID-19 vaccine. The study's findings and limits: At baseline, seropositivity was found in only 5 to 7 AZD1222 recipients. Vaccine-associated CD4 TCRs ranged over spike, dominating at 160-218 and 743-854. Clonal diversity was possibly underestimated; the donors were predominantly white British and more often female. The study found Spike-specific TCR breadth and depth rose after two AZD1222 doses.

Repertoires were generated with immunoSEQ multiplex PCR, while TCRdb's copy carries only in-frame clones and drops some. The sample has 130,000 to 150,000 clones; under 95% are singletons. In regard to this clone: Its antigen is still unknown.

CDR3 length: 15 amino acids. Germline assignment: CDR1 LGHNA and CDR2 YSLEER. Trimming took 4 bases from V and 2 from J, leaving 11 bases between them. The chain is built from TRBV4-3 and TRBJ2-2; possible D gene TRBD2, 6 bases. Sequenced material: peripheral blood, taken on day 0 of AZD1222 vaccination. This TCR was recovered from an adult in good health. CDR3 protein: CASSLSGTNTGELFF. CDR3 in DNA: TGCGCCAGCAGCCTGTCCGGGACTAACACCGGGGAGCTGTTTTTT.